One and the same sample provided the 9 T cell receptor beta chains below, sequenced in a study of blood T cell repertoires in COVID-19. TCRdb's table, derived via immunoSEQ multiplex PCR, lists solely in-frame clones and lacks some. The profile shows some 300,000 clones, roughly 89% of them singletons. The sequenced sample consisted of PBMCs or T cells enriched from blood (not recorded which). The receptors were sampled from a woman in her forties who had recovered from COVID-19.

Concerning this clone itself: Within the sample, other DNA sequences also encode this same CDR3. The chain joins TRBV5-1 to TRBJ2-3; 8 nucleotides line up with TRBD2. Trimming at V came to 2 bases and at J to 1 base, leaving 3 bases not matched to a gene. Looked up from germline, CDR1 is SGHRS and CDR2 is YFSETQ. The CDR3 spans 15 residues. This chain's CDR3 is CASSLTTSGTDTQYF. The CDR3 nucleotides are TGCGCCAGCAGCTTAACGACTAGCGGCACAGATACGCAGTATTTT.

V usage is TRBV18 and J usage is TRBJ1-5; possibly TRBD1 for D (6 bases). Per the germline V gene, CDR1 is KGHSH and CDR2 is LQKENI. V was clipped by 3 bases and J by 6 bases, with 18 bases between them. CDR3 size: 16 residues. CDR3 bases: TGTGCCAGCTCACCCCTTGCCTCAGGGGTAGGTCAGCCCCAGCATTTT. Its protein is CASSPLASGVGQPQHF.

The rearrangement links TRBV9 to TRBJ2-1; TRBD2 aligns across 7 bases. V lost 3 bases to trimming and J lost 3 bases; unmatched junction nucleotides: 3. CDR3 length: 14 amino acids. Germline values: CDR1 SGDLS, CDR2 YYNGEE. The CDR3 DNA is TGTGCCAGCAGCGCGAGCGGGGTCTACAATGAGCAGTTCTTC. This translates into CASSASGVYNEQFF. Looking up the rest from reference TRBV9 and TRBJ2-1 gives the full variable domain: DSGVTQTPKHLITATGQRVTLRCSPRSGDLSVYWYQQSLDQGLQFLIQYYNGEERAKGNILERFSAQQFPDLHSELNLSSLELGDSALYFCASSASGVYNEQFFGPGTRLTVL.

The chain couples TRBV12-3 or TRBV12-4 to TRBJ1-2, with D perhaps TRBD1 (6 bases). The CDR3 is made up of 13 amino acids. Trimming took 5 bases from V and 4 from J, leaving 11 bases between them. CDR3 loop: CASSPYRVYGYTF. CDR3 DNA sequence: TGTGCCAGCAGTCCTTACAGGGTCTATGGCTACACCTTC.

This clone turned up a few times. The chain has TRBV4-1 and TRBJ1-2, with TRBD1 as a possible D gene (5 bases). Germline CDR1 and CDR2: MGHRA and YSYEKL. Trimming removed 1 base from V and 0 bases from J, with 12 bases in between. The CDR3 has 16 residues. The CDR3 coding sequence is TGCGCCAGCAGCCAAGTTCCGGGAGGGGCTAACTATGGCTACACCTTC. Residues: CASSQVPGGANYGYTF.

This clone appeared a few times. V usage is TRBV5-1 and J usage is TRBJ1-2, with D unclear. V lost 0 bases, J lost 0 bases, and 9 bases lay in between. The CDR3 is 15 amino acids. CDR1 and CDR2 from the germline V gene are SGHRS and YFSETQ. Here the CDR3 reads CASSLAVQPNYGYTF. The CDR3 DNA is TGCGCCAGCAGCTTGGCCGTACAGCCTAACTATGGCTACACCTTC.

The chain combines TRBV9 with TRBJ1-5, with D possibly matching TRBD1 (5 bases). V was trimmed by 3 bases and J by 3 bases, leaving 13 bases between them. Germline V lookup: CDR1 SGDLS, CDR2 YYNGEE. The CDR3 is 15 amino acids. For the CDR3, the DNA is TGTGCCAGCAGCGGGGGCGACAGTTACAATCAGCCCCAGCATTTT. Translation gives CASSGGDSYNQPQHF.

This clone has just a few counts. The gene calls are TRBV5-6 and TRBJ1-2; 7 positions match TRBD1. The V and J ends lost 3 bases and 4 bases, in that order; junction bases with no gene match: 6. The CDR3 spans 14 residues. CDR1 is SGHDT and CDR2 is YYEEEE in the germline V gene. The CDR3 reads CASSSGQVSYGYTF. The DNA for the CDR3 is TGTGCCAGCAGCTCCGGACAGGTGAGCTATGGCTACACCTTC.

V is TRBV2 and J is TRBJ1-3; perhaps TRBD1 as D (5 bases). This CDR3 region has 15 residues. Germline CDR1 SNHLY, CDR2 FYNNEI. Between the trimmed V and J ends, which lost 3 bases and 4 bases, there was a span of 13 bases. The DNA for the CDR3 is TGTGCCAGCAGTGACCCATCAGGGCCAGGAAACACCATATATTTT. Its protein is CASSDPSGPGNTIYF.